This T cell receptor beta chain was recorded in a study of glioma-infiltrating T cells. The CDR3 spans 15 residues. V shed 1 base and J shed 2 bases, with 9 bases lying between them. CDR1 is SGHTA, CDR2 FQGTGA, per germline. Study results and limitations: Tissue and blood shared very few CDR3 sequences. Tissue-blood divergence was below expectation in non-neoplastic patients, above in gliomas.

TCR alpha and beta CDR3 regions were amplified from RNA using iRepertoire nested multiplex PCR. Each CDR3 protein gets one entry after TCRdb re-called the multiplex PCR reads with MiXCR. The sample holds some 110,000 distinct CDR3 sequences, roughly 20% seen once. Worth noting for this clonotype: Its antigen is as yet unknown.

This sequence was found in a human donor with low-grade glioma or glioblastoma, undergoing nonglioma brain surgery, or in good health (not recorded which). The sequenced material came from glioma tissue, nonneoplastic brain tissue, or PBMCs (not recorded which). The V call is TRBV7-3, the J call TRBJ2-1, with TRBD2 as a possible D gene (5 bases). DNA of the CDR3: TGTGCCAGCAGCTTAAACCGCGGGCCCTACAATGAGCAGTTCTTC. Translated, it gives CASSLNRGPYNEQFF.